This T cell receptor (beta chain) was found in a study of spatial heterogeneity in lung cancer. Study-level points and caveats: At resection, ubiquitous expanded tumor TCRs appeared in blood more than at follow-up.

In its sample, this clonotype was seen many times. No antigen is known for it. TCRdb redid the calling of the 5' RACE reads with MiXCR, one entry per CDR3 protein. Of more than 35,000 distinct CDR3 sequences detected, around 5.2% appear once; the ten largest clones hold about a quarter. Per germline, CDR1 ENHRY and CDR2 SYGVKD. The CDR3 consists of 11 residues. Trimming cost V 7 bases and J 0 bases, with 2 bases left between them. Time point specified: sample taken at primary tumor resection. Whole RNA from tumor, nontumor lung or frozen PBMC was sequenced unsorted. Sequencing was performed on PBMCs, taken at surgery. This chain links TRBV10-3 with TRBJ2-3; no firm D call. This receptor was identified in a female donor with early-stage non-small cell lung cancer. The CDR3 nucleotides read TGTGCCATCAAAAGCACAGATACGCAGTATTTT. Its protein product is CAIKSTDTQYF.